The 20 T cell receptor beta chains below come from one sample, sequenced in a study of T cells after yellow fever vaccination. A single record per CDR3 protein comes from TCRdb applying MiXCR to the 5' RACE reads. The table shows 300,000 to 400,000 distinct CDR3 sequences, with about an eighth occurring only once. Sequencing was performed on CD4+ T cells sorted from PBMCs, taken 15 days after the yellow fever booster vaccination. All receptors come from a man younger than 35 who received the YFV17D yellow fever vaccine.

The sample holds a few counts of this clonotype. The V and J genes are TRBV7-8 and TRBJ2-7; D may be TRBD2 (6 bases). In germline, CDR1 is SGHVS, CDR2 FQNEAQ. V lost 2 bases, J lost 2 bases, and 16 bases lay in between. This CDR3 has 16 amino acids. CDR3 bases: TGTGCCAGCAGCTTAATAGGCGCGGGGTGGACCTACGAGCAGTACTTC. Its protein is CASSLIGAGWTYEQYF.

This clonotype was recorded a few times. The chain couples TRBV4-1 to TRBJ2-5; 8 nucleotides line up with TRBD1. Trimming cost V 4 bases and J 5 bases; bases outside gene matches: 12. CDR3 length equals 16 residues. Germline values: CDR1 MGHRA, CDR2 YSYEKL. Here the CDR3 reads CASSRPGTGLRETQYF. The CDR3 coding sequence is TGCGCCAGCAGCCGACCCGGGACAGGCCTCCGGGAGACCCAGTACTTC.

CDR3 loop: CSVGPKSDLTSYNEQFF. Here the CDR3 DNA reads TGCAGCGTTGGCCCAAAGAGTGACTTGACTTCCTACAATGAGCAGTTCTTC. The chain employs TRBV29-1 and TRBJ2-1; D unclear. Germline V gene data show CDR1 as SQVTM and CDR2 as ANQGSEA. The V and J ends lost 4 bases and 1 base respectively, with 20 bases between them. The CDR3 covers 17 residues.

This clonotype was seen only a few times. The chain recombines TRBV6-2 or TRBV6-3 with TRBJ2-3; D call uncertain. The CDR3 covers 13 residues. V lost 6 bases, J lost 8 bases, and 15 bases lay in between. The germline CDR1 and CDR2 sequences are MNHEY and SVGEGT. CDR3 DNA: TGTGCCAGCAGACCGACCTACGGCGGTACGCAGTATTTT. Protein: CASRPTYGGTQYF.

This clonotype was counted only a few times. This CDR3 reads CASSLSGVFSPLHF. The CDR3, as DNA: TGTGCCAGCAGCTTGTCAGGGGTTTTTTCACCCCTCCACTTT. The chain has TRBV5-4 and TRBJ1-6; possibly TRBD1 for D (6 bases). The CDR3 runs to 14 residues. V was trimmed by 1 base and J by 9 bases, leaving 11 bases between them. Germline CDR1 and CDR2: SGHNT and YYREEE (reference sequence). The full variable domain, with the rest looked up from reference TRBV5-4 and TRBJ1-6, is ETGVTQSPTHLIKTRGQQVTLRCSSQSGHNTVSWYQQALGQGPQFIFQYYREEENGRGNFPPRFSGLQFPNYSSELNVNALELDDSALYLCASSLSGVFSPLHFGNGTRLTVT.

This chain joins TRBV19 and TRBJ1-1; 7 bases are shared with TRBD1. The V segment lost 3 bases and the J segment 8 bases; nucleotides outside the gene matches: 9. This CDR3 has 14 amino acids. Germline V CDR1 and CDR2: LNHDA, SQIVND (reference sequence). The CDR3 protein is CASSIQQPGQEAFF. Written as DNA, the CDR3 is TGTGCCAGTAGTATTCAACAGCCGGGACAGGAAGCTTTCTTT.

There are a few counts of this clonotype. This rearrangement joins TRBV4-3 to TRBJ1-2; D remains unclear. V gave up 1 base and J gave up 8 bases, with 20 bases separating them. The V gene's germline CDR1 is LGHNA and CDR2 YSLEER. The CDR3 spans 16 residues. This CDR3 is CASSQGSTERVWGYTF. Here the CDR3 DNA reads TGCGCCAGCAGCCAAGGCTCAACCGAACGGGTGTGGGGCTACACCTTC.

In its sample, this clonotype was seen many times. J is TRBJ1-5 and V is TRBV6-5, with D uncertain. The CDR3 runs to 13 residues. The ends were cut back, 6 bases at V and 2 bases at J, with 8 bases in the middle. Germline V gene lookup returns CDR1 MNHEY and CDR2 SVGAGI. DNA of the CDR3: TGTGCCAGCAGCGGGCGAGGCAATCAGCCCCAGCATTTT. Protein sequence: CASSGRGNQPQHF.

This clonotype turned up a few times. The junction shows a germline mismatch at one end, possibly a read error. CDR3 DNA: TGTGCTAGCAGCAATACAGGGACAACTGAGCAGTTCTTC. Translation: CASSNTGTTEQFF. The chain recombines TRBV7-7 with TRBJ2-1, with D possibly TRBD1 on 6 matching bases. There are 13 residues in the CDR3. CDR1 is SSHAT, CDR2 FNYEAQ, per germline (reference sequence).

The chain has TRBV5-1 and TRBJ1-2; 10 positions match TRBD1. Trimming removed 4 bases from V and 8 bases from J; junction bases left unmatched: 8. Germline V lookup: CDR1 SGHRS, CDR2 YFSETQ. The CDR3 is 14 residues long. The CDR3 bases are TGCGCCAGCAGCGCACAGACAGGGGGCGAGGGCTACACCTTC. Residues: CASSAQTGGEGYTF.

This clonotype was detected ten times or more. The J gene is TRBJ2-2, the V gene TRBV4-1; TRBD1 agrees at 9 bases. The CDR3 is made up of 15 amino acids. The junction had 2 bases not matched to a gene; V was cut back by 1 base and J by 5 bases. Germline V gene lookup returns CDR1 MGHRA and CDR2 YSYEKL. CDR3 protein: CASSQGDRVTGELFF. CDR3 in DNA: TGCGCCAGCAGCCAAGGGGACAGGGTGACCGGGGAGCTGTTTTTT.

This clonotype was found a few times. CDR3 sequence (DNA): TGCAGTGCTAGAGAAACAATTGGGGCTTTCTTT. Translation: CSARETIGAFF. This chain joins TRBV20-1 and TRBJ1-1; D call uncertain. V lost 0 bases and J 11 bases, leaving 10 bases between the germline ends. Germline V gene data show CDR1 as DFQATT and CDR2 as SNEGSKA (reference sequence). The CDR3 length is 11 residues.

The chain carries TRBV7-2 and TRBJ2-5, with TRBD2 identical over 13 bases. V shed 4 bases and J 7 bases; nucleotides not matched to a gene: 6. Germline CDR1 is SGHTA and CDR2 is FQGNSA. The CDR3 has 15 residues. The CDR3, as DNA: TGTGCCAGCAGCTGGACTAGCGGGGGCCCAGGGACCCAGTACTTC. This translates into CASSWTSGGPGTQYF.

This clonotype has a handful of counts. CDR3 bases: TGTGCCAGCAGCGGGTGGACAGCAGATACGCAGTATTTT. Translated, it gives CASSGWTADTQYF. The rearrangement joins TRBV7-6 to TRBJ2-3; tentative D call: TRBD1 (6 bases). Deletions cut 5 bases from V and 4 bases from J, with 10 bases between. The germline V gene has CDR1 SGHVS and CDR2 FNYEAQ. The CDR3 loop spans 13 amino acids.

CDR3 amino acids: CASSQDLEGHQFF. The CDR3 nucleotides read TGCGCCAGCAGCCAAGATCTCGAGGGACACCAGTTCTTC. V usage is TRBV4-1 and J usage is TRBJ2-1, with D possibly being TRBD1 (6 bases). The germline V and J ends were trimmed by 0 bases and 13 bases, with 13 bases remaining between them. CDR3 length equals 13 residues. Germline V CDR1 and CDR2: MGHRA, YSYEKL.

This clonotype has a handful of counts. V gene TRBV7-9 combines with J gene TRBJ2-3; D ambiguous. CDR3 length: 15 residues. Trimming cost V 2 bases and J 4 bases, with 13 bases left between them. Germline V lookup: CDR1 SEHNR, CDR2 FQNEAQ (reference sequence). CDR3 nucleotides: TGTGCCAGCAGCTTACTTAGTGGGCCACCAGATACGCAGTATTTT. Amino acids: CASSLLSGPPDTQYF.

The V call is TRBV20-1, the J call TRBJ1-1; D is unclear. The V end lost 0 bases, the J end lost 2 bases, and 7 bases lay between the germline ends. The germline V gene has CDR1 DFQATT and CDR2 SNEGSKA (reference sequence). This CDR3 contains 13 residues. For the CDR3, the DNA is TGCAGTGCTAGAGAAATGTTAAACACTGAAGCTTTCTTT. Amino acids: CSAREMLNTEAFF.

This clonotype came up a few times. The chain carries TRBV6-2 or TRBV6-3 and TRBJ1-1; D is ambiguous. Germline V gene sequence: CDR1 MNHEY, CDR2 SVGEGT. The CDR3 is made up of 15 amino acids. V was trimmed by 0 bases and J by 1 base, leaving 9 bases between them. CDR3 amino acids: CASSYSIAANTEAFF. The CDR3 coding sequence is TGTGCCAGCAGTTACTCGATAGCGGCGAACACTGAAGCTTTCTTT.

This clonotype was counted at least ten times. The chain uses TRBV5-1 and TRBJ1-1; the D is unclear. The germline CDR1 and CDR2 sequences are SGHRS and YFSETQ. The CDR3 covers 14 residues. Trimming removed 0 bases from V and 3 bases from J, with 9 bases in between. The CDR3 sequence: CASSLGVVDTEAFF. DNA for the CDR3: TGCGCCAGCAGCTTGGGGGTCGTCGACACTGAAGCTTTCTTT.

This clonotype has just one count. The CDR3 nucleotides are TGTGCCAGCAGCTTGGGGTTGGGACAGGGCGCTAAGGGGTACAATGAGCAGTTCTTC. Translated: CASSLGLGQGAKGYNEQFF. This chain uses TRBV5-4 with TRBJ2-1; 9 bases align to TRBD1. Looked up from germline, CDR1 is SGHNT and CDR2 is YYREEE (reference sequence). The ends lost 0 bases at V and 4 bases at J; junction bases unmatched: 14. The CDR3 consists of 19 residues. Full variable domain (outside the CDR3, taken from reference TRBV5-4 and TRBJ2-1): ETGVTQSPTHLIKTRGQQVTLRCSSQSGHNTVSWYQQALGQGPQFIFQYYREEENGRGNFPPRFSGLQFPNYSSELNVNALELDDSALYLCASSLGLGQGAKGYNEQFFGPGTRLTVL.